The clone carrying this TCR beta chain was seen only a few times. Its specificity is unknown. This entry comes from a study of neurological immune-mediated disorders. Findings and caveats of the study: CDR3 amino acid sequences of expanded clones were not shared across subjects, a result suggesting private repertoires in all groups. HTLV-1-associated myelopathy led in TCR clonal expansion, while multiple sclerosis ranked lowest, below healthy controls.

CDR1 and CDR2 (germline): MGHRA, YSYEKL. The CDR3 is made up of 15 amino acids. The ends were cut back, 4 bases at V and 0 bases at J, with 9 bases in the middle. Sorted libraries were made with some 950,000 CD4+ or CD8+ T cells. As for the cDNA, it was generated by 5'RACE with 10-nucleotide random UMIs. Via MiXCR, TCRdb re-called the 5' RACE reads, giving one row per CDR3 protein. The repertoire holds some 28,000 distinct CDR3 sequences, with roughly a quarter as singletons. The material sequenced was CD4+ T cells from blood. The clonotype was recovered from a man aged 50-59 years with HTLV-1-associated myelopathy (HAM/TSP). This chain connects TRBV4-1 to TRBJ2-2; maybe TRBD2 (6 bases). In DNA, the CDR3 is TGCGCCAGCAGCCGACGGGGGTCGAACACCGGGGAGCTGTTTTTT. The encoded protein is CASSRRGSNTGELFF.